Shown below are 21 T cell receptor beta chains from a single sample sequenced in a study of early T cells in non-severe SARS-CoV-2 infection. Via MiXCR, TCRdb re-called the 5' RACE reads, giving one row per CDR3 protein. Of tens of thousands of distinct CDR3 sequences in the sample, about 12% were seen once. Sequencing was carried out using whole blood. These TCRs come from an adult who was a healthcare worker with PCR-confirmed SARS-CoV-2 infection or an uninfected control (not recorded which).

The V gene is TRBV7-9, the J gene TRBJ2-1, with D possibly being TRBD1 or TRBD2 (5 bases each). The CDR3 loop spans 16 amino acids. V dropped 1 base and J dropped 3 bases, with 13 bases sitting between them. Germline V CDR1 and CDR2: SEHNR, FQNEAQ (reference sequence). CDR3 sequence reads: CASSLGSGTNYNEQFF. The DNA of the CDR3 is TGTGCCAGCAGCTTAGGGTCCGGGACGAACTACAATGAGCAGTTCTTC.

This clonotype was detected many times. J is TRBJ1-4 and V is TRBV5-6; 7 positions match TRBD1. The V segment lost 0 bases and the J segment 7 bases; nucleotides outside the gene matches: 3. Germline V gene lookup returns CDR1 SGHDT and CDR2 YYEEEE. CDR3 length: 14 amino acids. CDR3 nucleotides: TGTGCCAGCAGCTTGGACAGGGGAATTGAAAAACTGTTTTTT. This sequence encodes CASSLDRGIEKLFF.

This clonotype came up many times. This chain links TRBV20-1 with TRBJ2-1; TRBD2 matches 9 bases. The germline V gene encodes CDR1 DFQATT and CDR2 SNEGSKA (reference sequence). The J segment lost 0 bases and the V segment lost 6 bases, leaving 9 bases of the junction unmatched. The CDR3 covers 16 residues. CDR3 bases: TGCAGTGCCCGAGGGGCGGGGGGGCTCTCCTACAATGAGCAGTTCTTC. Residues: CSARGAGGLSYNEQFF.

This clonotype has a count of ten or more. The chain joins TRBV6-2 or TRBV6-3 to TRBJ2-5, with unresolved D. The CDR3 runs to 16 residues. The germline gives CDR1 MNHEY, CDR2 SVGEGT. The V end was cut by 2 bases, the J end by 1 base, with 14 bases between. The CDR3 DNA reads TGTGCCAGCAGTTACGGGAACATCCCAAGCCAAGAGACCCAGTACTTC. Protein product: CASSYGNIPSQETQYF.

The gene calls are TRBV29-1 and TRBJ2-3; 9 nucleotides line up with TRBD1. Germline V gene lookup returns CDR1 SQVTM and CDR2 ANQGSEA. V dropped 6 bases and J dropped 5; count of bases not matched to a gene: 12. The CDR3 runs 15 residues. This chain's CDR3 is CSVATGQGPEDTQYF. DNA for the CDR3: TGCAGCGTCGCCACCGGACAGGGGCCGGAAGATACGCAGTATTTT.

This chain links TRBV12-3 or TRBV12-4 with TRBJ2-5; TRBD2 agrees at 8 bases. The CDR3 runs 14 residues. V shed 7 bases and J 3 bases; nucleotides not matched to a gene: 7. The CDR3 coding sequence is TGTGCCAGCATAATCGGACTAGCCGAAGAGACCCAGTACTTC. It translates to CASIIGLAEETQYF.

This clonotype was recorded at least ten times. This sequence joins TRBV29-1 and TRBJ2-3; 11 positions match TRBD2. This CDR3 is 15 amino acids long. V lost 5 bases and J lost 0; bases outside the gene matches: 4. The germline V gene has CDR1 SQVTM and CDR2 ANQGSEA. DNA of the CDR3: TGCAGCGTTTCCAGGACTAGCGGGAGCACAGATACGCAGTATTTT. Its translation is CSVSRTSGSTDTQYF.

The genes are TRBV10-2 and TRBJ2-7, with D perhaps TRBD1 (6 bases). The V gene's germline CDR1 is WSHSY and CDR2 SAAADI. The CDR3 covers 12 residues. Between the trimmed V and J ends, which lost 8 bases and 1 base, there was a span of 9 bases. The CDR3 DNA reads as TGCGCCAGCCGGGACATTTCCTACGAGCAGTACTTC. This sequence encodes CASRDISYEQYF.

The rearrangement uses TRBV10-3 and TRBJ2-1; D possibly matches TRBD1 or TRBD2 (5 bases each). Germline CDR1 ENHRY, CDR2 SYGVKD. Trimming took off 9 bases at V and 1 base at J, with 10 bases between the two ends. The CDR3 is 13 residues long. The CDR3 DNA follows: TGTGCCATTAGCGAGGGGTCCTACAATGAGCAGTTCTTC. Its translation is CAISEGSYNEQFF.

This clonotype was counted between two and nine times. The chain uses TRBV11-2 and TRBJ2-4, with D perhaps matching TRBD2 (6 bases). This CDR3 region has 16 residues. Looked up from germline, CDR1 is SGHAT and CDR2 is FQNNGV. The ends were cut back, 0 bases at V and 3 bases at J, with 12 bases in the middle. DNA for the CDR3: TGTGCCAGCAGCTTAGATCCCACGGGAGTCAAAAACATTCAGTACTTC. It codes for CASSLDPTGVKNIQYF.

The gene calls are TRBV27 and TRBJ2-5; D gene uncertain. CDR3 length equals 15 residues. Germline values: CDR1 MNHEY, CDR2 SMNVEV (reference sequence). V lost 3 bases and J lost 0, with 11 bases in between. As DNA, the CDR3 is TGTGCCAGCAGTTTCCTGTCACCTTACCAAGAGACCCAGTACTTC. This sequence encodes CASSFLSPYQETQYF.

In its sample, this clonotype was seen many times. The chain links TRBV3-1 to TRBJ2-3; 12 bases are shared with TRBD2. V trimming: 1 base; J trimming: 5 bases; junction bases outside the gene matches: 4. CDR1 LGHDT and CDR2 YNNKEL come from the germline V gene (reference sequence). The CDR3 has 16 amino acids. The CDR3 region is CASSQVAGLAGDTQYF. CDR3 sequence (DNA): TGTGCCAGCAGCCAAGTGGCGGGACTAGCGGGAGATACGCAGTATTTT.

The chain recombines TRBV3-1 with TRBJ1-6; 10 nucleotides agree with TRBD1. This CDR3 spans 15 amino acids. Germline CDR1 and CDR2: LGHDT and YNNKEL (reference sequence). V trimming: 2 bases; J trimming: 9 bases; junction bases outside the gene matches: 4. CDR3 residues: CASSQPGQGVSPLHF. The CDR3 DNA follows: TGTGCCAGCAGCCAACCTGGACAGGGGGTTTCACCCCTCCACTTT.

This sequence joins TRBV7-8 and TRBJ2-3, with TRBD2 as a possible D gene (6 bases). The germline gives CDR1 SGHVS, CDR2 FQNEAQ. With 5 bases removed from V and 6 bases from J, the gap between germline ends came to 18 bases. The CDR3 has 15 residues. The CDR3 DNA reads TGTGCCAGCAGCCTTGGGGTAGCGGCCTCGGATACGCAGTATTTT. This encodes CASSLGVAASDTQYF.

This clonotype was seen at least ten times. This chain links TRBV3-1 with TRBJ2-2; weak D call: TRBD1 (6 bases). Deletions cut 4 bases from V and 0 bases from J, with 15 bases between. Germline loops: CDR1 LGHDT, CDR2 YNNKEL (reference sequence). The CDR3 extends over 17 amino acids. The CDR3 sequence: CASSLPRGPTNTGELFF. The CDR3 DNA sequence: TGTGCCAGCAGCCTACCCAGGGGCCCTACGAACACCGGGGAGCTGTTTTTT.

This clonotype was detected many times. The chain has TRBV2 and TRBJ2-7; D gene ambiguous. Trimming pared 4 bases from V and 0 bases from J, leaving 13 bases between. The CDR3 consists of 15 residues. Germline CDR1 reads SNHLY; CDR2 reads FYNNEI. The chain's CDR3 is CASSAQTLFSYEQYF. Written as DNA, the CDR3 is TGTGCCAGCAGTGCCCAGACCCTTTTCTCCTACGAGCAGTACTTC.

The chain recombines TRBV27 with TRBJ1-2; D is uncertain. The CDR3 loop spans 13 amino acids. Germline CDR1 is MNHEY and CDR2 is SMNVEV (reference sequence). Trimming shortened V by 8 bases and J by 2 bases, and 12 bases separated the two germline ends. The CDR3 DNA reads TGTGCCAGCTCATCTCCGGGGAACTATGGCTACACCTTC. This codes for CASSSPGNYGYTF.

The rearrangement links TRBV19 to TRBJ1-2, with a weak D call TRBD1 (5 bases). Germline loops: CDR1 LNHDA, CDR2 SQIVND (reference sequence). V lost 7 bases and J 3 bases, leaving 18 bases between the germline ends. CDR3 length: 15 residues. Written as DNA, the CDR3 is TGTGCCAGTAACCTCCGTGGGGGTATTGACTATGGCTACACCTTC. This translates into CASNLRGGIDYGYTF.

This clonotype was detected only a few times. The chain is built from TRBV15 and TRBJ2-7, with 9 nucleotides matching TRBD1. The V gene end was trimmed by 4 bases and the J gene end by 5 bases; junction bases not matched to a gene: 9. CDR3 length: 15 amino acids. Germline V gives CDR1 LNHNV, CDR2 YYDKDF (reference sequence). DNA of the CDR3: TGTGCCACCAGCACTGGACAGGGGTTTCATCACGAGCAGTACTTC. Protein sequence: CATSTGQGFHHEQYF.

This clonotype was picked up a small number of times. The chain employs TRBV7-8 and TRBJ2-2, with 8 bases aligning to TRBD2. This CDR3 comprises 14 residues. The J segment lost 5 bases and the V segment lost 2 bases, leaving 1 base of the junction unmatched. Germline assignment: CDR1 SGHVS and CDR2 FQNEAQ. The CDR3 sequence is CASSLSGGTGELFF. DNA for the CDR3: TGTGCCAGCAGCTTAAGCGGGGGAACCGGGGAGCTGTTTTTT. Drawing the rest from reference TRBV7-8 and TRBJ2-2, the complete variable domain is GAGVSQSPRYKVAKRGQDVALRCDPISGHVSLFWYQQALGQGPEFLTYFQNEAQLDKSGLPSDRFFAERPEGSVSTLKIQRTQQEDSAVYLCASSLSGGTGELFFGEGSRLTVL.

The chain joins TRBV5-4 to TRBJ2-5; unclear D gene. CDR3 length equals 14 residues. Deletions cut 1 base from V and 1 base from J, with 8 bases between. Germline lookup yields CDR1 SGHNT and CDR2 YYREEE (reference sequence). The CDR3 DNA reads as TGTGCCAGCAGCTTGTTAGGTTTCCAAGAGACCCAGTACTTC. Translation: CASSLLGFQETQYF.